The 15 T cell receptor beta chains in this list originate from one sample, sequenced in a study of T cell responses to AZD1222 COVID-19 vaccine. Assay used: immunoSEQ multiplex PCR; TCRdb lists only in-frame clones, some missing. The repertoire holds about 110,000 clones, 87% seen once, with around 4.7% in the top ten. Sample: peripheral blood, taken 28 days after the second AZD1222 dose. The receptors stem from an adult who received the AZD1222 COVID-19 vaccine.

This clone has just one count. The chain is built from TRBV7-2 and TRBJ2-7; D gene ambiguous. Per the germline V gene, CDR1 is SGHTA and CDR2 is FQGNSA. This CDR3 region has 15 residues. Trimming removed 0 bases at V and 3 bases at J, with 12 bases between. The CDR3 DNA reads TGTGCCAGCAGCTTAGCCCACGTTGGCGGCTACGAGCAGTACTTC. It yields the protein CASSLAHVGGYEQYF. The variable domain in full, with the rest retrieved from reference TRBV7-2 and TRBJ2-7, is GAGVSQSPSNKVTEKGKDVELRCDPISGHTALYWYRQSLGQGLEFLIYFQGNSAPDKSGLPSDRFSAERTGGSVSTLTIQRTQQEDSAVYLCASSLAHVGGYEQYFGPGTRLTVT.

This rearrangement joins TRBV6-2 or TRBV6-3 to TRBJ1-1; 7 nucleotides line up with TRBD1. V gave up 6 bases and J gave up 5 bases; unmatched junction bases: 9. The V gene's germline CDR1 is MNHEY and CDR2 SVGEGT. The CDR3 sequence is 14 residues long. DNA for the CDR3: TGTGCCAGCAGCCTCAGGGGGGGACGAACTGAAGCTTTCTTT. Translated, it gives CASSLRGGRTEAFF.

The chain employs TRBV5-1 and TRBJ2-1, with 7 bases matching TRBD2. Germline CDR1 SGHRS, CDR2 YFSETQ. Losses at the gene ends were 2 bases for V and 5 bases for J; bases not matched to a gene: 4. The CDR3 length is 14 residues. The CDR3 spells CASSLRTSDNEQFF. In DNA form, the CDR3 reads TGCGCCAGCAGCTTAAGGACTAGTGACAATGAGCAGTTCTTC.

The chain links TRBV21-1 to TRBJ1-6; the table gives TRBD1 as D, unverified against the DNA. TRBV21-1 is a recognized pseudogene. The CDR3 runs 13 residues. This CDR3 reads CASTGTGNSPLHF. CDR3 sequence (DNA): TGTGCCAGCACCGGGACAGGTAATTCACCCCTCCACTTT.

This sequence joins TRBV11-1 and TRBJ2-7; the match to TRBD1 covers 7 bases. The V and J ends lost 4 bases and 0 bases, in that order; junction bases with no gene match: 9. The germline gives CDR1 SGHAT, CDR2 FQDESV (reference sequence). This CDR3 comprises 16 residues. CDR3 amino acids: CASSYTSGGNSYEQYF. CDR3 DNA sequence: TGTGCCAGCAGCTATACTTCAGGGGGTAACTCCTACGAGCAGTACTTC. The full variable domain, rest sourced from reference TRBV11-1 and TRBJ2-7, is EAEVAQSPRYKITEKSQAVAFWCDPISGHATLYWYRQILGQGPELLVQFQDESVVDDSQLPKDRFSAERLKGVDSTLKIQPAELGDSAMYLCASSYTSGGNSYEQYFGPGTRLTVT.

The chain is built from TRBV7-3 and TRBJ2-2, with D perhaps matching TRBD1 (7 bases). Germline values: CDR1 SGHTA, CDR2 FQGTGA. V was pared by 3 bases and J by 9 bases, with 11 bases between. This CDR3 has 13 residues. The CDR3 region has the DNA TGTGCCAGCAGCTTGGAGGGGGCGAGGGAGCTGTTTTTT. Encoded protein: CASSLEGARELFF.

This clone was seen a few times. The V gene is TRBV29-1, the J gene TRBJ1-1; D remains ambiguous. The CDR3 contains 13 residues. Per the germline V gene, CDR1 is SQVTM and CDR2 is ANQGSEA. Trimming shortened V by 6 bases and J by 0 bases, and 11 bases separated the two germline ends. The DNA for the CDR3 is TGCAGCGTAACCGGGAGACTGAACACTGAAGCTTTCTTT. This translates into CSVTGRLNTEAFF.

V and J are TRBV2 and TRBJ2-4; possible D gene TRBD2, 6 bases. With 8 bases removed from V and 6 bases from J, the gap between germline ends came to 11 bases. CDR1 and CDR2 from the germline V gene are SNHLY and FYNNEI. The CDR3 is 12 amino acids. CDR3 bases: TGTGCCAGCGTACTGGGGGGAAACATTCAGTACTTC. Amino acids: CASVLGGNIQYF.

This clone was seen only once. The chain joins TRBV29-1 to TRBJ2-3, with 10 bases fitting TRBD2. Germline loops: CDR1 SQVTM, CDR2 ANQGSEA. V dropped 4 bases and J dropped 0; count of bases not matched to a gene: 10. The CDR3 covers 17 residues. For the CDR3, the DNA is TGCAGCGTTGCCCGCCCTAGCGGGGGCCTTAGCACAGATACGCAGTATTTT. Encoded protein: CSVARPSGGLSTDTQYF.

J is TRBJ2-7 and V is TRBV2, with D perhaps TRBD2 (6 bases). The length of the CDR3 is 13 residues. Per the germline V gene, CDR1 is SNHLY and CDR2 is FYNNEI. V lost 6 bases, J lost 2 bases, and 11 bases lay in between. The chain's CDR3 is CASSRGAPYEQYF. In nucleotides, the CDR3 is TGTGCCAGCAGCCGCGGGGCCCCCTACGAGCAGTACTTC.

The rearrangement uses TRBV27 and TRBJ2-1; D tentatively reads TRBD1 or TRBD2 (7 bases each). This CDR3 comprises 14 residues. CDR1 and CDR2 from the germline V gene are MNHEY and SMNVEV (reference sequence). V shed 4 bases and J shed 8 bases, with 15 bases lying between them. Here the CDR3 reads CASSSNRGGYEQFF. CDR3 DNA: TGTGCCAGCAGTTCGAACAGGGGAGGGTATGAGCAGTTCTTC.

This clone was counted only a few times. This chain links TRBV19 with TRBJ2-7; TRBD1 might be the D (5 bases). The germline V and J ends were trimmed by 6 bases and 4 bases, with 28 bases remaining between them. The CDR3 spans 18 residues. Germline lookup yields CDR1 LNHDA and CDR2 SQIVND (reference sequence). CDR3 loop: CASSQTPLDISKRYEQYF. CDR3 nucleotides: TGTGCCAGTAGCCAAACCCCTTTGGACATTTCGAAAAGGTACGAGCAGTACTTC.

In nucleotides, the CDR3 is TGTGCCAGCAGCTTGGCGGGGACAGGGGGCAATGAGCAGTTCTTC. It translates to CASSLAGTGGNEQFF. The rearrangement links TRBV5-5 to TRBJ2-1; 11 positions match TRBD1. The CDR3 contains 15 residues. Germline loops: CDR1 SGHKS, CDR2 YYEKEE (reference sequence). The V gene end was trimmed by 0 bases and the J gene end by 6 bases; junction bases not matched to a gene: 2.

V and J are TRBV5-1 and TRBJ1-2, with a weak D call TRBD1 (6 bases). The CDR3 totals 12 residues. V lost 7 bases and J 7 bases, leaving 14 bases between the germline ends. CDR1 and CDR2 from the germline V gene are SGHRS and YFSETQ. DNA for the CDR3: TGCGCCAGCGGGCGGGGGGCTGGTGGCTACACCTTC. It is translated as CASGRGAGGYTF.

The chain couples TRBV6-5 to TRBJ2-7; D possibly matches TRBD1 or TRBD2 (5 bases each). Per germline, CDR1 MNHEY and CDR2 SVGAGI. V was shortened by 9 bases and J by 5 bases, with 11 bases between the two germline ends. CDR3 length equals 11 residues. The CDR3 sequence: CARLGDHEQYF. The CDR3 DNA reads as TGTGCCAGATTAGGGGACCACGAGCAGTACTTC.